Listed here are 4 T cell receptor beta chains from one sample, sequenced in a study of CD8 T cells in Susac syndrome. Reverse transcription of about 0.45 to 1 ug RNA was performed with random hexamers. TCRdb independently ran MiXCR on the immunoSEQ multiplex PCR reads; one entry per CDR3 protein. The repertoire has 150,000 to 200,000 distinct CDR3 sequences, approximately 95% of them found once; the top ten carry about 0.089%. The material sequenced was CD4+ T cells from PBMCs. The receptor set was obtained from a human donor with multiple sclerosis.

CDR3 coding DNA: TGTGCCAGTAGTAGTGCTAGCGGGAGCTCCATTTCCTACGAGCAGTACTTC. It translates to CASSSASGSSISYEQYF. V usage is TRBV19 and J usage is TRBJ2-7, with 10 bases lining up with TRBD2. Germline CDR1 and CDR2: LNHDA and SQIVND (reference sequence). CDR3 length: 17 residues. Germline trimming cut 4 bases from V and 1 base from J; bases unmatched to any gene: 10. Looking up the rest from reference TRBV19 and TRBJ2-7 gives the full variable domain: DGGITQSPKYLFRKEGQNVTLSCEQNLNHDAMYWYRQDPGQGLRLIYYSQIVNDFQKGDIAEGYSVSREKKESFPLTVTSAQKNPTAFYLCASSSASGSSISYEQYFGPGTRLTVT.

V and J are TRBV27 and TRBJ1-1; D is ambiguous. Germline V gene lookup returns CDR1 MNHEY and CDR2 SMNVEV (reference sequence). Trimming removed 2 bases at V and 2 bases at J, with 9 bases between. This CDR3 has 14 residues. CDR3: CASSLRPHNTEAFF. The DNA of the CDR3 is TGTGCCAGCAGTTTAAGGCCTCACAACACTGAAGCTTTCTTT.

The CDR3: CASSVRVPETQYF. The CDR3 DNA follows: TGTGCCAGCAGCGTCAGGGTTCCAGAGACCCAGTACTTC. J is TRBJ2-5 and V is TRBV7-2; D might be TRBD1 (5 bases). This CDR3 contains 13 residues. Per the germline V gene, CDR1 is SGHTA and CDR2 is FQGNSA. V lost 5 bases and J 4 bases, leaving 11 bases between the germline ends.

This chain connects TRBV11-3 to TRBJ2-3; 8 bases are shared with TRBD1. This CDR3 is 15 amino acids long. V trimming: 5 bases; J trimming: 4 bases; junction bases outside the gene matches: 8. Per germline, CDR1 SGHNT and CDR2 YENEEA. CDR3 in amino acids: CASSRGQGKADTQYF. Written as DNA, the CDR3 is TGTGCCAGCAGCCGAGGACAGGGTAAAGCAGATACGCAGTATTTT.